These T cell receptor beta chains were read from a single sample in a study of cytomegalovirus exposure and HLA in healthy donors. The assay was immunoSEQ multiplex PCR, and TCRdb's table has in-frame clones only and misses some. The table records 55,000 to 70,000 clones, 65% to 80% of them present only once. Sequencing was performed on PBMCs. These receptors came from a man aged 40-55 years in good health and CMV-seropositive. The CDR3 runs from the conserved cysteine through the conserved F or W. A D gene is named only where the DNA matches it firmly. Only part of the rows carry a size: once, few, many, or a class if the clone is expanded.

cdr3_aa cdr3_nt d_call v_call cdr3_length j_call clone_size
CASSSRQGRSPLHF TGTGCCAGCAGCTCTCGACAGGGACGGTCACCCCTCCACTTT TRBD1 TRBV7-2 14 TRBJ1-6 -
CASSFEQGNTEAFF TGTGCCAGCAGCTTTGAACAGGGAAACACTGAAGCTTTCTTT - TRBV7-9 14 TRBJ1-1 -
CASSLAGRTDTQYF TGTGCCAGTAGCCTAGCGGGCCGCACAGATACGCAGTATTTT TRBD2 TRBV19 14 TRBJ2-3 few
CASSLIASGGQETQYF TGTGCCAGCAGCTTAATTGCTAGCGGGGGGCAAGAGACCCAGTACTTC TRBD2 TRBV7-3 16 TRBJ2-5 -
CASGPEPGQGLNEQFF TGTGCTAGTGGTCCGGAACCGGGACAGGGCCTCAATGAGCAGTTCTTC TRBD1 TRBV12-5 16 TRBJ2-1 -
CASSEVAGGWNEQFF TGTGCCAGCAGCGAGGTAGCGGGGGGTTGGAATGAGCAGTTCTTC TRBD2 TRBV5-6 15 TRBJ2-1 -
CATRLGHTEAFF TGTGCCACCCGACTGGGGCACACTGAAGCTTTCTTT - TRBV6-5 12 TRBJ1-1 -
CASSSWRVRTYEQYF TGTGCCAGCAGTTCCTGGCGAGTGCGGACCTACGAGCAGTACTTC - TRBV27 15 TRBJ2-7 -
CASSQGRTGAEKLFF TGCGCCAGCAGCCAAGGACGGACAGGGGCTGAAAAACTGTTTTTT TRBD1 TRBV4-1 15 TRBJ1-4 once
CASSPQSQGIINYGYTF TGTGCCAGCAGCCCCCAAAGTCAGGGCATAATCAACTATGGCTACACCTTC - TRBV7-9 17 TRBJ1-2 once
CASSGTRRYTDTQYF TGTGCCAGCAGCGGAACTAGGCGTTACACAGATACGCAGTATTTT - TRBV7-9 15 TRBJ2-3 -
CASSQTRGETQYF TGCGCCAGCAGCCAAACCCGAGGGGAGACCCAGTACTTC - TRBV4-1 13 TRBJ2-5 -
CASSLSREGRRELFF TGTGCCAGCAGCTTAAGCAGGGAGGGGAGGAGGGAGCTGTTTTTT TRBD2 TRBV7-8 15 TRBJ2-2 -
CASSRGQTYEQYF TGTGCCAGCTCACGTGGACAGACCTACGAGCAGTACTTC - TRBV18 13 TRBJ2-7 -
CAWRNRGSNEQYF TGTGCCTGGAGAAACAGGGGAAGTAACGAGCAGTACTTC TRBD1 TRBV30 13 TRBJ2-7 once
CASSFQGARGANVLTF TGCGCCAGCAGCTTCCAGGGGGCGCGTGGGGCCAACGTCCTGACTTTC TRBD1 TRBV5-1 16 TRBJ2-6 -
CASSLRQGYNSPLHF TGCGCCAGCAGCTTGAGGCAGGGATATAATTCACCCCTCCACTTT - TRBV5-1 15 TRBJ1-6 -
CATSGTSEYEQFF TGTGCCACCTCCGGGACTAGCGAGTATGAGCAGTTCTTC TRBD2 TRBV10-3 13 TRBJ2-1 few
CAWEAGDSGNTIYF TGTGCCTGGGAAGCAGGTGACTCTGGAAACACCATATATTTT - TRBV30 14 TRBJ1-3 -
CATSRDGGYEQYF TGTGCCACCAGCAGAGATGGCGGTTACGAGCAGTACTTC - TRBV15 13 TRBJ2-7 -
CANPGTGHTNTEAFF TGTGCCAACCCTGGGACAGGGCATACGAACACTGAAGCTTTCTTT TRBD1 TRBV6-4 15 TRBJ1-1 -
CASSVRRAEKLFF TGTGCCAGCTCAGTAAGGAGGGCTGAAAAACTGTTTTTT - TRBV18 13 TRBJ1-4 -
CASSPSGPGELFF TGTGCCAGCAGTCCTAGCGGGCCCGGGGAGCTGTTTTTT TRBD2 TRBV6-6 13 TRBJ2-2 -
CASSRQGSQPQHF TGCGCCAGCAGCCGCCAGGGGTCGCAGCCCCAGCATTTT - TRBV4-1 13 TRBJ1-5 few
CATRLPTGANVLTF TGTGCCACAAGACTCCCGACTGGGGCCAACGTCCTGACTTTC - TRBV10-3 14 TRBJ2-6 -
CASRPGSSPLHF TGTGCCAGCAGGCCAGGGTCTTCACCCCTCCACTTT - TRBV6-5 12 TRBJ1-6 -
CASSDTDSPLHF TGTGCCAGCAGTGACACAGACAGCCCCCTCCACTTT - TRBV6-1 12 TRBJ1-6 once
CASSIVTGGLVYGYTF TGTGCCAGTAGTATAGTCACGGGGGGCCTTGTCTATGGCTACACCTTC - TRBV19 16 TRBJ1-2 -
CASSLGDRGADTQYF TGTGCCAGCAGCTTAGGCGACAGGGGCGCAGATACGCAGTATTTT TRBD1 TRBV13 15 TRBJ2-3 -
CASSPPASGWEGEQYF TGTGCCAGCTCACCACCGGCGTCAGGGTGGGAAGGCGAGCAGTACTTC - TRBV18 16 TRBJ2-7 -
CASSHGGRVTTGELFF TGTGCCAGCAGCCATGGCGGGAGGGTGACCACCGGGGAGCTGTTTTTT TRBD2 TRBV14 16 TRBJ2-2 few
CASSSGLAGPYEQYF TGTGCCAGCTCATCAGGACTAGCGGGACCCTACGAGCAGTACTTC TRBD2 TRBV18 15 TRBJ2-7 -
CASSGGQGGYEQYF TGTGCCAGCAGCGGGGGACAGGGGGGATACGAGCAGTACTTC TRBD1 TRBV5-4 14 TRBJ2-7 -
CARPAGGHNTGELFF TGTGCCAGACCTGCGGGAGGACATAACACCGGGGAGCTGTTTTTT TRBD2 TRBV9 15 TRBJ2-2 -
CASSVEAGRSEKLFF TGTGCCAGCAGCGTGGAGGCGGGACGGAGCGAAAAACTGTTTTTT - TRBV9 15 TRBJ1-4 -
CASSLGQNQETQYF TGTGCCAGCAGCCTCGGACAGAACCAAGAGACCCAGTACTTC - TRBV11-2 14 TRBJ2-5 few
CASSQPGQAGMMTEKLFF TGCGCCAGCAGCCAGCCGGGACAGGCAGGGATGATGACTGAAAAACTGTTTTTT TRBD1 TRBV4-1 18 TRBJ1-4 -
CASSTTAYQETQYF TGTGCTAGCAGCACGACAGCGTACCAAGAGACCCAGTACTTC - TRBV7-7 14 TRBJ2-5 -
CASSPPGSPLHF TGTGCCAGCAGTCCCCCAGGGTCACCCCTCCACTTT - TRBV6-5 12 TRBJ1-6 -
CASSLSLVGGYEQYF TGTGCCAGCAGTTTATCCTTGGTTGGCGGTTACGAGCAGTACTTC - TRBV27 15 TRBJ2-7 -
CASSQVGAGGHYEQYF TGCGCCAGCAGCCAAGTCGGGGCGGGAGGTCACTACGAGCAGTACTTC TRBD2 TRBV4-1 16 TRBJ2-7 -
CASSPTGSNYGYTF TGTGCCAGCAGCCCGACAGGGTCCAACTATGGCTACACCTTC TRBD1 TRBV7-8 14 TRBJ1-2 -
CASSLAGGDYNEQFF TGTGCCAGCAGCCTTGCGGGGGGGGATTATAATGAGCAGTTCTTC TRBD2 TRBV7-3 15 TRBJ2-1 -
CASSHTSGSRTGELFF TGTGCCAGCAGCCATACTAGCGGGAGTCGGACCGGGGAGCTGTTTTTT TRBD2 TRBV27 16 TRBJ2-2 once
CATSPAREVDEQYF TGTGCCACCAGCCCCGCCAGGGAGGTGGACGAGCAGTACTTC - TRBV15 14 TRBJ2-7 -
CASSPQTGRRVRAFF TGCGCCAGCAGCCCCCAGACAGGGAGGAGAGTTCGGGCTTTCTTT TRBD1 TRBV4-1 15 TRBJ1-1 -
CASSPPSGTGDGYTF TGTGCCAGCAGCCCCCCGTCCGGGACAGGGGATGGCTACACCTTC TRBD1 TRBV6-5 15 TRBJ1-2 few
CASSPRTSGSFGELFF TGTGCCAGCAGCCCACGGACTAGCGGGAGTTTCGGGGAGCTGTTTTTT TRBD2 TRBV7-2 16 TRBJ2-2 -
CASTTPGTSGSLDTQYF TGTGCCAGCACTACCCCAGGGACTAGCGGGAGTCTAGATACGCAGTATTTT TRBD2 TRBV25-1 17 TRBJ2-3 -
CASSPGQEVYTEAFF TGTGCCAGCTCACCGGGACAGGAGGTCTACACTGAAGCTTTCTTT TRBD1 TRBV18 15 TRBJ1-1 -
CASSPQDVGTYNEQFF TGTGCCAGCTCACCACAGGACGTCGGGACTTACAATGAGCAGTTCTTC - TRBV18 16 TRBJ2-1 -
CASSLAAAKNIQYF TGTGCCAGCAGCTTGGCCGCAGCCAAAAACATTCAGTACTTC - TRBV7-9 14 TRBJ2-4 few
CAVLGGQGFLEEKLFF TGTGCCGTCCTGGGGGGACAGGGGTTTTTAGAGGAAAAACTGTTTTTT TRBD1 TRBV6-6 16 TRBJ1-4 -
CASSYLSGFSYEQYF TGTGCCAGCAGTTATTTGTCAGGGTTTTCCTACGAGCAGTACTTC - TRBV6-5 15 TRBJ2-7 -
CASSKRANQPQHF TGTGCCAGTAGTAAGAGGGCTAATCAGCCCCAGCATTTT - TRBV19 13 TRBJ1-5 -
CASSPPWQGNNEQFF TGTGCCAGCTCACCACCGTGGCAGGGGAACAATGAGCAGTTCTTC - TRBV18 15 TRBJ2-1 -
CASSRSGNQETQYF TGTGCCAGCAGCCGTAGCGGGAACCAAGAGACCCAGTACTTC TRBD2 TRBV7-2 14 TRBJ2-5 -
CASSPSGTGVETQYF TGTGCCAGCTCCCCCAGCGGGACAGGGGTAGAGACCCAGTACTTC TRBD1 TRBV18 15 TRBJ2-5 -
CASSVLASQETQYF TGTGCCAGCAGCGTACTGGCCAGCCAAGAGACCCAGTACTTC - TRBV9 14 TRBJ2-5 -
CASSQRGRGEEKLFF TGTGCCAGCAGCCAACGAGGCAGGGGAGAGGAAAAACTGTTTTTT - TRBV7-9 15 TRBJ1-4 -